This TCR beta chain originates from a study of T cell responses to AZD1222 COVID-19 vaccine. TCRdb keeps only in-frame clones here, not all; method: immunoSEQ multiplex PCR. This sample yields roughly 84,000 clones, of which around nine tenths are seen a single time; about 1.6% belongs to the top ten. The CDR3 has 14 residues. Germline V gene sequence: CDR1 SGHTA, CDR2 FQGNSA. J lost 11 bases, V lost 5 bases, and 14 bases had no gene match. The origin of this receptor is an adult in good health. The sample here was peripheral blood, taken on day 0 of AZD1222 vaccination. V is TRBV7-2 and J is TRBJ1-1, with 7 positions matching TRBD1. This chain's CDR3 is CASSPSLDRVGAFF. The CDR3 DNA is TGTGCCAGCAGCCCATCTCTCGACAGGGTTGGCGCTTTCTTT.